Presented here are 22 T cell receptor beta chains from one specimen sequenced in a study of blood T cells in healthy people across ages. With a J-beta primer mix and a sample-barcoded 5' primer, a second PCR ran about 7 to 12 cycles. One entry per CDR3 protein results from TCRdb running MiXCR on the 5' RACE reads. The sample yields about 780,000 distinct CDR3 sequences, roughly 24% seen once. These data are also associated with another study on T cells of mothers and their children.

Sequenced input: blood. The receptors were gathered from a boy younger than 18 in good health.

This clonotype came up many times. The genes are TRBV20-1 and TRBJ2-5; 8 bases line up with TRBD2. CDR3 length: 12 amino acids. Germline lookup yields CDR1 DFQATT and CDR2 SNEGSKA (reference sequence). The ends lost 3 bases at V and 4 bases at J; junction bases unmatched: 1. As DNA, the CDR3 is TGCAGTGCTAGCGGGGGGGGAGAGACCCAGTACTTC. It specifies CSASGGGETQYF.

Many counts were recorded for this clonotype. The chain joins TRBV10-2 to TRBJ1-5; possible D gene TRBD1, 5 bases. The CDR3 extends over 13 amino acids. Germline V gives CDR1 WSHSY, CDR2 SAAADI. Trimming shortened V by 5 bases and J by 7 bases, and 12 bases separated the two germline ends. The CDR3 spells CASSPGLGQPQHF. CDR3 bases: TGCGCCAGCAGTCCAGGGTTGGGGCAGCCCCAGCATTTT.

This chain links TRBV7-9 with TRBJ1-2, with no clear D. V dropped 6 bases and J dropped 8 bases, with 16 bases sitting between them. Germline-derived CDR1 and CDR2 are SEHNR and FQNEAQ (reference sequence). The CDR3 loop spans 13 amino acids. The CDR3 DNA reads TGTGCCAGCAGGCCCACCTCCCACATGGGCTACACCTTC. Protein sequence: CASRPTSHMGYTF.

This clonotype was detected a few times. The chain employs TRBV18 and TRBJ2-7; D call uncertain. The CDR3 runs to 15 residues. From germline, CDR1 is KGHSH and CDR2 LQKENI. The V gene lost 2 bases and the J gene lost 0 bases, with 11 bases spanning the gap. The CDR3 is CASSPGQFSSYEQYF. The CDR3 DNA is TGTGCCAGCTCACCAGGCCAGTTTAGCTCCTACGAGCAGTACTTC.

This clonotype was counted a few times. The chain couples TRBV2 to TRBJ2-5; D uncertain. Trimming shortened V by 0 bases and J by 0 bases, and 11 bases separated the two germline ends. The germline CDR1 and CDR2 sequences are SNHLY and FYNNEI. The CDR3 contains 16 residues. The CDR3 DNA sequence: TGTGCCAGCAGTGAAGCGGGAACTCCGTACCAAGAGACCCAGTACTTC. It translates to CASSEAGTPYQETQYF.

Many counts were recorded for this clonotype. The chain is built from TRBV5-1 and TRBJ2-5, with a weak D call TRBD1 (6 bases). Germline lookup yields CDR1 SGHRS and CDR2 YFSETQ. CDR3 length: 14 amino acids. V lost 2 bases and J lost 4, with 12 bases in between. DNA of the CDR3: TGCGCCAGCAGCTTCGGGGAAGGGGGAGAGACCCAGTACTTC. Translated: CASSFGEGGETQYF. Supplemented by reference TRBV5-1 and TRBJ2-5, the full variable domain reads KAGVTQTPRYLIKTRGQQVTLSCSPISGHRSVSWYQQTPGQGLQFLFEYFSETQRNKGNFPGRFSGRQFSNSRSEMNVSTLELGDSALYLCASSFGEGGETQYFGPGTRLLVL.

The chain combines TRBV4-3 with TRBJ2-1; 10 nucleotides match TRBD2. CDR1 is LGHNA and CDR2 is YSLEER in the germline V gene. The trim removed 0 bases at V and 4 bases at J, leaving 3 bases unmatched. The CDR3 runs 16 residues. Here the CDR3 reads CASSQEPSGGYNEQFF. DNA for the CDR3: TGCGCCAGCAGCCAAGAACCTAGCGGGGGATACAATGAGCAGTTCTTC.

In this sample, this clonotype turned up a few times. The chain joins TRBV10-3 to TRBJ1-6, with a tentative D call TRBD1 (5 bases). V shed 2 bases and J shed 8 bases, with 16 bases lying between them. This CDR3 spans 16 amino acids. Germline V lookup: CDR1 ENHRY, CDR2 SYGVKD. This chain's CDR3 is CAISEKRGKIDSPLHF. The CDR3 region has the DNA TGTGCCATCAGTGAGAAACGGGGGAAGATTGATTCACCCCTCCACTTT.

The table lists this clonotype with a few counts. The CDR3, as DNA: TGCAGTGCTAGAGATCCGGGCCTGAGAGGGGCCAACGTCCTGACTTTC. This codes for CSARDPGLRGANVLTF. The V and J genes are TRBV20-1 and TRBJ2-6; no definite D call. Trimming left V 0 bases short and J 4 bases short, with 13 bases between. CDR3 length equals 16 residues. The germline V gene has CDR1 DFQATT and CDR2 SNEGSKA (reference sequence).

The chain employs TRBV7-3 and TRBJ2-5; TRBD2 aligns across 10 bases. The germline V gene has CDR1 SGHTA and CDR2 FQGTGA. The J segment lost 10 bases and the V segment lost 0 bases, leaving 8 bases of the junction unmatched. The CDR3 is 15 residues long. CDR3 sequence: CASSLTASGGANQYF. DNA of the CDR3: TGTGCCAGCAGCTTAACGGCTAGCGGGGGAGCGAACCAGTACTTC.

The chain uses TRBV5-1 and TRBJ1-5; D call uncertain. The CDR3 extends over 14 amino acids. V was shortened by 0 bases and J by 4 bases, with 8 bases between the two germline ends. CDR1 is SGHRS, CDR2 YFSETQ, per germline. CDR3 sequence reads: CASSLEGVNQPQHF. CDR3 in DNA: TGCGCCAGCAGCTTGGAGGGAGTAAATCAGCCCCAGCATTTT. Full variable domain (missing parts from reference TRBV5-1 and TRBJ1-5): KAGVTQTPRYLIKTRGQQVTLSCSPISGHRSVSWYQQTPGQGLQFLFEYFSETQRNKGNFPGRFSGRQFSNSRSEMNVSTLELGDSALYLCASSLEGVNQPQHFGDGTRLSIL.

The sample holds a few counts of this clonotype. The V gene is TRBV7-3, the J gene TRBJ1-2; D gene uncertain. CDR1 SGHTA and CDR2 FQGTGA come from the germline V gene. The V end was cut by 5 bases, the J end by 8 bases, with 18 bases between. This CDR3 region has 14 residues. CDR3 bases: TGTGCCAGCAGCCCTGACGGGCTTTATAGAGGCTACACCTTC. Translated: CASSPDGLYRGYTF.

There are a few counts of this clonotype. V is TRBV27 and J is TRBJ2-5, with 12 bases aligning to TRBD1. The end of the DNA fits TRBJ2-1 better, so the J call may be wrong. The CDR3 sequence is 15 residues long. Per the germline V gene, CDR1 is MNHEY and CDR2 is SMNVEV (reference sequence). CDR3: CASQHRDRGPNEQFF. In nucleotides, the CDR3 is TGTGCCAGCCAACACCGGGACAGGGGGCCAAATGAGCAGTTCTTC.

This clonotype was recorded a few times. At one end, the junction sequence differs from germline, possibly due to a read error. The chain uses TRBV9 and TRBJ2-5, with D perhaps TRBD1 or TRBD2 (5 bases each). The CDR3 extends over 11 amino acids. Germline V lookup: CDR1 SGDLS, CDR2 YYNGEE. This CDR3 is CASSEPGPPEF. The CDR3 nucleotides read TGTGCCAGCAGCGAACCGGGACCCCCGGAATTC.

The table lists this clonotype with many counts. V and J are TRBV28 and TRBJ2-1, with TRBD1 as a possible D gene (6 bases). CDR1 MDHEN and CDR2 SYDVKM come from the germline V gene. Trimming shortened V by 5 bases and J by 9 bases, and 11 bases separated the two germline ends. This CDR3 is 12 amino acids long. CDR3 coding DNA: TGTGCCAGCAGTATTACAGGGCTTGAGCAGTTCTTC. It is translated as CASSITGLEQFF. The full variable domain, completed using reference TRBV28 and TRBJ2-1, is DVKVTQSSRYLVKRTGEKVFLECVQDMDHENMFWYRQDPGLGLRLIYFSYDVKMKEKGDIPEGYSVSREKKERFSLILESASTNQTSMYLCASSITGLEQFFGPGTRLTVL.

The chain carries TRBV6-1 and TRBJ1-1; the match to TRBD1 covers 12 bases. V was clipped by 2 bases and J by 7 bases; unmatched bases: 5. Germline loops: CDR1 MNHNS, CDR2 SASEGT. The CDR3 has 15 residues. Here the CDR3 DNA reads TGTGCCAGCAGTGAATGGGACAGGGGGCGAGGTGAAGCTTTCTTT. It encodes CASSEWDRGRGEAFF.

A few counts support this clonotype. The chain uses TRBV21-1 and TRBJ2-3. TRBV21-1 is designated a pseudogene. CDR3 size: 16 residues. The CDR3: CASSSSENWCTDTQYF. CDR3 DNA: TGTGCCAGCAGCTCAAGCGAGAACTGGTGCACAGATACGCAGTATTTT.

A remark on this clonotype: The junction shows a germline mismatch at one end, possibly a read error. This chain connects TRBV2 to TRBJ2-7; D not certain. The germline gives CDR1 SNHLY, CDR2 FYNNEI. The CDR3 sequence is 14 residues long. The CDR3 DNA sequence: TGTGCCAGCGGTGAAATGGTCGGTCACTACGAGCAGTACTTC. It encodes CASGEMVGHYEQYF.

This clonotype was counted a few times. The rearrangement uses TRBV20-1 and TRBJ2-1; 9 nucleotides match TRBD2. The CDR3 loop spans 15 amino acids. CDR1 and CDR2 (germline): DFQATT, SNEGSKA (reference sequence). The V gene end was trimmed by 7 bases and the J gene end by 0 bases; junction bases not matched to a gene: 7. CDR3 in DNA: TGCAGTGAAGGCCTAGCGGGGAGCTCCTACAATGAGCAGTTCTTC. Translated: CSEGLAGSSYNEQFF.

CDR3 sequence: CASRSGGGSLGAFF. CDR3 nucleotide sequence: TGTGCCAGCAGATCAGGTGGGGGCTCCCTGGGAGCTTTCTTT. The chain carries TRBV11-1 and TRBJ1-1; a possible D gene is TRBD1 (6 bases). Looked up from germline, CDR1 is SGHAT and CDR2 is FQDESV (reference sequence). There are 14 residues in the CDR3. V was trimmed by 6 bases and J by 10 bases, leaving 21 bases between them.

The V gene is TRBV5-5, the J gene TRBJ2-5, with D uncertain. Trimming took off 1 base at V and 5 bases at J, with 18 bases between the two ends. CDR3 length: 16 amino acids. Germline lookup yields CDR1 SGHKS and CDR2 YYEKEE (reference sequence). Here the CDR3 reads CASSLLPDPPRETQYF. The DNA for the CDR3 is TGTGCCAGCAGCTTGTTGCCGGATCCGCCAAGGGAGACCCAGTACTTC.

This clonotype was seen only a few times. V gene TRBV3-1 combines with J gene TRBJ2-5; TRBD2 matches at 14 bases. After removal of 6 bases from V and 5 bases from J, the junction contained 5 bases not matched to a gene. CDR3 length: 15 amino acids. Germline V CDR1 and CDR2: LGHDT, YNNKEL (reference sequence). The CDR3 protein is CASRPGLAGVETQYF. The CDR3 DNA reads as TGTGCCAGCAGGCCGGGACTAGCGGGGGTTGAGACCCAGTACTTC.